Sequencing of this TCR beta chain was carried out in a study of CD8+CD57+ T cells in acquired aplastic anemia. This clonotype was picked up many times. Selection for sequencing was limited to patients who had shown CD8+CD57+ cell expansion by flow cytometry. Both TCR beta VDJ combination and CDR3 sequence profiling were carried out. Genomic DNA was the template for this profiling. MiXCR, run by TCRdb on the reads, gives a single entry per CDR3 protein. The data contain about 250,000 distinct CDR3 sequences, 47% of them seen just once; the ten biggest clones take up 7% to 10%. The germline V gene has CDR1 WNHNN and CDR2 SYGVQD (reference sequence). This CDR3 spans 15 amino acids. V was pared by 6 bases and J by 4 bases, with 5 bases of the junction left unmatched.

This clonotype was obtained from a human donor with aplastic anemia. The specimen was sorted CD4+, CD8+, or CD8+CD57+ T cells (not recorded which) from PBMCs. The rearrangement uses TRBV10-1 and TRBJ2-1, with TRBD2 matching 11 bases. The CDR3 spells CASSLGTSGYNEQFF. The CDR3 nucleotides read TGCGCCAGCAGCCTGGGGACTAGCGGTTACAATGAGCAGTTCTTC.